Presented here are 29 T cell receptor beta chains from one specimen sequenced in a study of blood T cells in healthy people across ages. Together with a sample-barcoded 5' primer, a J-beta primer mix was included in a second PCR lasting about 7 to 12 cycles. TCRdb recomputed calls from the 5' RACE reads with MiXCR, one row per CDR3 protein. In the table there are 750,000 to 1,000,000 distinct CDR3 sequences, about 28% of which are singletons. These data were likewise used in another study, on T cells of mothers and their children.

Sample: blood. All receptors come from a woman aged 40 to 55 in good health.

This clonotype was counted a few times. The chain joins TRBV10-3 to TRBJ2-1; the match to TRBD2 covers 13 bases. J was trimmed by 8 bases and V by 4 bases; bases with no gene match: 2. This CDR3 spans 14 amino acids. CDR1 ENHRY and CDR2 SYGVKD come from the germline V gene. CDR3 DNA sequence: TGTGCCATCAGTGCAGGGACTAGCGGGGATGAGCAGTTCTTC. Translated, it gives CAISAGTSGDEQFF.

This chain links TRBV6-5 with TRBJ2-7; 13 bases are a match to TRBD2. The CDR3 is made up of 15 amino acids. Germline values: CDR1 MNHEY, CDR2 SVGAGI. V shed 6 bases, J shed 8 bases, and the junction held 10 bases outside the gene matches. Here the CDR3 DNA reads TGTGCCAGCAGAATTACTAGCGGGGGGGCCAGGCAGCAGTACTTC. Its protein is CASRITSGGARQQYF.

V usage is TRBV2 and J usage is TRBJ2-2; the match to TRBD2 covers 7 bases. This CDR3 contains 16 residues. CDR1 and CDR2 (germline): SNHLY, FYNNEI. The V gene end was trimmed by 4 bases and the J gene end by 6 bases; junction bases not matched to a gene: 11. The CDR3 DNA reads as TGTGCCAGCAGTGGGGAGGGAAGCAGGGTTCCCGGGGAGCTGTTTTTT. Amino acid sequence: CASSGEGSRVPGELFF. The entire variable domain, with the rest obtained from reference TRBV2 and TRBJ2-2, is as follows: EPEVTQTPSHQVTQMGQEVILRCVPISNHLYFYWYRQILGQKVEFLVSFYNNEISEKSEIFDDQFSVERPDGSNFTLKIRSTKLEDSAMYFCASSGEGSRVPGELFFGEGSRLTVL.

The chain combines TRBV4-2 with TRBJ2-5; 7 nucleotides line up with TRBD1. The CDR3 is made up of 16 amino acids. The V segment lost 3 bases and the J segment 9 bases; nucleotides outside the gene matches: 16. Germline values: CDR1 LGHNA, CDR2 YNFKEQ. CDR3 region: CASSQRPRTGDEAQYF. The DNA for the CDR3 is TGTGCCAGCAGCCAGAGGCCGCGGACAGGAGACGAGGCCCAGTACTTC.

This clonotype was counted only a few times. J is TRBJ2-3 and V is TRBV6-6; no firm D call. The CDR3 contains 16 residues. The germline V gene has CDR1 MNHNY and CDR2 SVGAGI (reference sequence). The V and J ends lost 7 bases and 1 base respectively, with 18 bases between them. The CDR3 DNA reads TGTGCCAGCAACTTAGGGCCATACGGAGGCACAGATACGCAGTATTTT. Its translation is CASNLGPYGGTDTQYF.

This clonotype was detected a few times. The CDR3 loop reads CSAREPSGADTQYF. CDR3 DNA sequence: TGCAGTGCTAGAGAGCCAAGTGGGGCAGATACGCAGTATTTT. The V and J genes are TRBV20-1 and TRBJ2-3; D is uncertain. This CDR3 is built from 14 residues. Germline V CDR1 and CDR2: DFQATT, SNEGSKA (reference sequence). V was shortened by 0 bases and J by 4 bases, with 11 bases between the two germline ends.

This clonotype was recorded once. This CDR3 is CASSPDRVSTRLMNTEAFF. The CDR3 DNA sequence: TGTGCCAGCAGCCCGGACAGGGTATCAACTCGTCTTATGAACACTGAAGCTTTCTTT. This chain links TRBV14 with TRBJ1-1; 8 bases fit TRBD1. V shed 4 bases, J shed 0 bases, and the junction held 16 bases outside the gene matches. This CDR3 spans 19 amino acids. Germline CDR1 reads SGHDN; CDR2 reads FVKESK. The complete variable domain, with remaining parts taken from reference TRBV14 and TRBJ1-1, reads EAGVTQFPSHSVIEKGQTVTLRCDPISGHDNLYWYRRVMGKEIKFLLHFVKESKQDESGMPNNRFLAERTGGTYSTLKVQPAELEDSGVYFCASSPDRVSTRLMNTEAFFGQGTRLTVV.

This rearrangement joins TRBV5-6 to TRBJ2-3; 10 bases align to TRBD2. V dropped 6 bases and J dropped 1; count of bases not matched to a gene: 5. The CDR3 has 15 amino acids. Looked up from germline, CDR1 is SGHDT and CDR2 is YYEEEE. DNA for the CDR3: TGTGCCAGCACCTTTACTAGCGGGGGCACAGATACGCAGTATTTT. Protein sequence: CASTFTSGGTDTQYF.

This clonotype was seen more than once but under ten times. The genes are TRBV7-8 and TRBJ1-5, with 9 nucleotides matching TRBD1. The V gene end was trimmed by 0 bases and the J gene end by 4 bases; junction bases not matched to a gene: 4. The germline V gene encodes CDR1 SGHVS and CDR2 FQNEAQ. The CDR3 sequence is 16 residues long. This CDR3 is CASSLARQGGNQPQHF. The CDR3 DNA reads TGTGCCAGCAGCTTAGCCCGACAGGGGGGGAATCAGCCCCAGCATTTT.

The table lists this clonotype with many counts. This chain's CDR3 is CSAAWQGASEAFF. The CDR3, as DNA: TGCAGTGCAGCGTGGCAGGGGGCTTCTGAAGCTTTCTTT. The chain combines TRBV20-1 with TRBJ1-1; 8 bases are a match to TRBD1. Looked up from germline, CDR1 is DFQATT and CDR2 is SNEGSKA (reference sequence). The CDR3 totals 13 residues. V shed 6 bases, J shed 6 bases, and the junction held 9 bases outside the gene matches.

The chain joins TRBV20-1 to TRBJ1-1; TRBD1 agrees at 7 bases. Germline V lookup: CDR1 DFQATT, CDR2 SNEGSKA (reference sequence). V dropped 6 bases and J dropped 3; count of bases not matched to a gene: 4. The CDR3 extends over 12 amino acids. The CDR3 nucleotides read TGCAGTGCCCAAGACAGGGACACTGAAGCTTTCTTT. Translating gives CSAQDRDTEAFF.

V usage is TRBV12-3 or TRBV12-4 and J usage is TRBJ1-1; D is undetermined. V gave up 5 bases and J gave up 7 bases, with 17 bases separating them. The CDR3 has 14 amino acids. DNA for the CDR3: TGTGCCAGCAGTCCTAACTTGGGGATCGTTGAAGCTTTCTTT. Its protein product is CASSPNLGIVEAFF.

The chain couples TRBV5-5 to TRBJ1-6; TRBD1 matches 9 bases. The CDR3 covers 15 residues. Germline-derived CDR1 and CDR2 are SGHKS and YYEKEE (reference sequence). The trim removed 2 bases at V and 6 bases at J, leaving 3 bases unmatched. The CDR3 loop reads CASSFLQGANSPLHF. In nucleotides, the CDR3 is TGTGCCAGCAGCTTTTTACAGGGGGCTAATTCACCCCTCCACTTT.

This clonotype was recorded a few times. CDR3 sequence (DNA): TGTGCCTGGAGTGACAACAACGTCCTGACTTTC. It translates to CAWSDNNVLTF. V is TRBV30 and J is TRBJ2-6; D remains ambiguous. Germline CDR1 GTSNPN, CDR2 SVGIG (reference sequence). The germline V and J ends were trimmed by 1 base and 9 bases, with 4 bases remaining between them. This CDR3 comprises 11 residues. The full variable domain, completed using reference TRBV30 and TRBJ2-6, is SQTIHQWPATLVQPVGSPLSLECTVEGTSNPNLYWYRQAAGRGLQLLFYSVGIGQISSEVPQNLSASRPQDRQFILSSKKLLLSDSGFYLCAWSDNNVLTFGAGSRLTVL.

This clonotype was picked up a small number of times. The genes are TRBV25-1 and TRBJ1-4; possible D gene TRBD1, 6 bases. The germline V and J ends were trimmed by 2 bases and 3 bases, with 13 bases remaining between them. Germline V gene sequence: CDR1 MGHDK, CDR2 SYGVNS. This CDR3 region has 16 residues. The CDR3 DNA follows: TGTGCCAGCAGTGAAGAGGGGGGCCTGGCTAATGAAAAACTGTTTTTT. The encoded protein is CASSEEGGLANEKLFF.

V is TRBV7-6 and J is TRBJ2-3; D gene ambiguous. The V gene's germline CDR1 is SGHVS and CDR2 FNYEAQ. V lost 6 bases to trimming and J lost 2 bases, with 18 bases between them. This CDR3 has 16 amino acids. In nucleotides, the CDR3 is TGTGCCAGCAGACGCCAAGGAACGGGCTACACAGATACGCAGTATTTT. This encodes CASRRQGTGYTDTQYF.

The chain carries TRBV24-1 and TRBJ2-3; 8 nucleotides align to TRBD2. Germline values: CDR1 KGHDR, CDR2 SFDVKD. The length of the CDR3 is 14 residues. Trimming removed 10 bases from V and 0 bases from J; junction bases left unmatched: 5. The CDR3 DNA sequence: TGTGCCACGAGTCAGCGGGGGAGCACAGATACGCAGTATTTT. Translation gives CATSQRGSTDTQYF.

Worth noting for this clonotype: A much larger clone differs by one base, so this may be a read error. The chain uses TRBV7-9 and TRBJ1-2; TRBD1 might be the D (6 bases). This CDR3 contains 17 residues. CDR1 is SEHNR and CDR2 is FQNEAQ in the germline V gene (reference sequence). DNA of the CDR3: TGTGCCGGCAGCCTCTTGGACAGCCTACAGGGATCGGATGGCTACACCTTC. Translating it yields CAGSLLDSLQGSDGYTF.

This clonotype was seen ten or more times. This chain uses TRBV3-1 with TRBJ2-6; 13 bases line up with TRBD2. The CDR3 extends over 17 amino acids. The V and J ends lost 5 bases and 1 base, in that order; junction bases with no gene match: 2. The germline V gene has CDR1 LGHDT and CDR2 YNNKEL (reference sequence). In DNA, the CDR3 is TGTGCCAGCAGCTCGACTAGCGGGGGGTCTGGGGCCAACGTCCTGACTTTC. Translation gives CASSSTSGGSGANVLTF. Together with reference TRBV3-1 and TRBJ2-6, the CDR3 gives the full variable domain: DTAVSQTPKYLVTQMGNDKSIKCEQNLGHDTMYWYKQDSKKFLKIMFSYNNKELIINETVPNRFSPKSPDKAHLNLHINSLELGDSAVYFCASSSTSGGSGANVLTFGAGSRLTVL.

This clonotype was counted at least ten times. The chain is built from TRBV29-1 and TRBJ1-2; D remains unclear. Germline V gene lookup returns CDR1 SQVTM and CDR2 ANQGSEA. CDR3 length: 12 amino acids. Trimming took 7 bases from V and 6 from J, leaving 15 bases between them. In DNA form, the CDR3 reads TGCAGCGCCCGGACCGGTGAGCATGGCTACACCTTC. It encodes CSARTGEHGYTF.

Comment on this clonotype: A read error may be the cause here, since a much bigger clone is one base away. The V call is TRBV7-9, the J call TRBJ2-3; TRBD1 matches at 9 bases. The germline CDR1 and CDR2 sequences are SEHNR and FQNEAQ (reference sequence). This CDR3 spans 15 amino acids. The CDR3 sequence: CVSSLGQGRTDTQYF. In DNA form, the CDR3 reads TGTGTCAGCAGCTTAGGACAGGGGAGAACAGATACGCAGTATTTT. The whole variable domain, filled in from reference TRBV7-9 and TRBJ2-3, reads DTGVSQNPRHKITKRGQNVTFRCDPISEHNRLYWYRQTLGQGPEFLTYFQNEAQLEKSRLLSDRFSAERPKGSFSTLEIQRTEQGDSAMYLCVSSLGQGRTDTQYFGPGTRLTVL.

On this clonotype itself: A much larger clone lies one base from this, so it may be a read error. The chain has TRBV29-1 and TRBJ2-1; the D gene is possibly TRBD1 (6 bases). The germline V gene has CDR1 SQVTM and CDR2 ANQGSEA. This CDR3 is 16 amino acids long. The V and J ends lost 0 bases and 3 bases respectively, with 15 bases between them. This chain's CDR3 is CSVEDTGRAVYNEQFF. Written as DNA, the CDR3 is TGCAGCGTTGAAGACACAGGGAGAGCAGTCTACAATGAGCAGTTCTTC.

Of note for this clonotype: With a much larger clone just one base away, this may be a read error. This sequence joins TRBV6-5 and TRBJ2-7, with 8 bases lining up with TRBD1. After removal of 11 bases from V and 0 bases from J, the junction contained 9 bases not matched to a gene. The germline gives CDR1 MNHEY, CDR2 SVGAGI. This CDR3 is 14 amino acids long. The CDR3 DNA reads as TGTGCCGGCGAAAAAGGACAGGGCTCCTACGAGCAGTACTTC. Translated: CAGEKGQGSYEQYF.

This clonotype came up many times. This sequence joins TRBV4-1 and TRBJ1-1; D not resolved. CDR1 is MGHRA and CDR2 is YSYEKL in the germline V gene. Trimming took 2 bases from V and 6 from J, leaving 13 bases between them. The CDR3 is 14 residues long. CDR3 sequence: CASSQPARSAEAFF. The CDR3 DNA reads as TGCGCCAGCAGCCAACCTGCCCGGTCTGCTGAAGCTTTCTTT.

This clonotype was counted at least ten times. This chain joins TRBV6-5 and TRBJ2-1; D unclear. CDR1 MNHEY and CDR2 SVGAGI come from the germline V gene. The CDR3 has 15 amino acids. V lost 6 bases, J lost 4 bases, and 16 bases lay in between. The CDR3 DNA follows: TGTGCCAGCAGCTTCGACCGCAAGACTTACAATGAGCAGTTCTTC. This codes for CASSFDRKTYNEQFF.

In its sample, this clonotype was seen a few times. CDR3: CATSLRETQYF. CDR3 DNA sequence: TGTGCCACCAGCCTCCGAGAGACCCAGTACTTC. The chain combines TRBV15 with TRBJ2-5, with D uncertain. CDR1 and CDR2 from the germline V gene are LNHNV and YYDKDF (reference sequence). The CDR3 runs 11 residues. Trimming pared 5 bases from V and 4 bases from J, leaving 5 bases between.

In nucleotides, the CDR3 is TGTGCCAGCAGTTACAAGGGGGTGAGGAACACTGAAGCTTTCTTT. As protein: CASSYKGVRNTEAFF. The chain has TRBV12-3 or TRBV12-4 and TRBJ1-1, with TRBD1 as a possible D gene (6 bases). CDR3 size: 15 residues. V lost 4 bases, J lost 1 base, and 13 bases lay in between.

This clonotype was detected only a few times. At one end, the junction sequence differs from germline, possibly due to a read error. J is TRBJ2-3 and V is TRBV5-5; D is ambiguous. CDR1 SGHKS and CDR2 YYEKEE come from the germline V gene (reference sequence). This CDR3 is built from 12 residues. The CDR3 DNA reads as TGTGCCGGCAGCTTGGAAACAGATACGCAGTATTTT. Translating gives CAGSLETDTQYF.

This clonotype has just a few counts. The chain links TRBV7-2 to TRBJ2-5, with D perhaps matching TRBD1 (5 bases). Germline CDR1 is SGHTA and CDR2 is FQGNSA. The CDR3 covers 17 residues. Trimming left V 1 base short and J 1 base short, with 16 bases between. The CDR3 DNA reads as TGTGCCAGCAGCTTAGGTAGTTTTCGGCAGGGCCAAGAGACCCAGTACTTC. This gives the protein CASSLGSFRQGQETQYF.